Shown below are 27 T cell receptor beta chains from a single sample sequenced in a study of identical twins (TCRdb year 2016). The receptor library was made with 5' RACE. The instrument was an Illumina HiSeq 2000. TCRdb reran the public reads through fastp at Q25 and MiXCR, keeping productive beta chains. Each entry merges the rows of one CDR3 protein and shows their most common DNA and genes. For this sample the table gives around 470,000 distinct CDR3 sequences, of which 14% were detected only once. The ten largest make up roughly 0.56% of the sample. The same specimen was also included in a second study, on yellow fever vaccine responses in identical twins.

Sequencing was carried out using CD4+ T cells sorted from blood. Source of these receptors: a young woman in good health.

The chain combines TRBV5-1 with TRBJ2-3; TRBD1 agrees at 7 bases. CDR1 and CDR2 from the germline V gene are SGHRS and YFSETQ. V lost 0 bases, J lost 5 bases, and 9 bases stayed unmatched. This CDR3 is 16 amino acids long. The DNA of the CDR3 is TGCGCCAGCAGCTTGGACTGGCAGGGGGTGAAAGATACGCAGTATTTT. Translated: CASSLDWQGVKDTQYF.

This clonotype was recorded many times. V is TRBV4-1 and J is TRBJ2-1; TRBD1 aligns across 9 bases. Trimming took 1 base from V and 7 from J; bases not matched to a gene: 8. Germline V gene data show CDR1 as MGHRA and CDR2 as YSYEKL. This CDR3 has 16 amino acids. The DNA for the CDR3 is TGCGCCAGCAGCCAAGTAGGAGACAGGGGGGGGAATGAGCAGTTCTTC. Translated, it gives CASSQVGDRGGNEQFF.

This clonotype has just a few counts. This chain joins TRBV7-2 and TRBJ2-7; the D gene could be TRBD1 or TRBD2 (5 bases each). This CDR3 has 16 amino acids. Germline V lookup: CDR1 SGHTA, CDR2 FQGNSA. V was trimmed by 4 bases and J by 3 bases, leaving 19 bases between them. CDR3 in DNA: TGTGCCAGCAGCTCCATCTGGGGGAGCGCAGGCTACGAGCAGTACTTC. As protein: CASSSIWGSAGYEQYF. Full variable domain (rest looked up from reference TRBV7-2 and TRBJ2-7): GAGVSQSPSNKVTEKGKDVELRCDPISGHTALYWYRQSLGQGLEFLIYFQGNSAPDKSGLPSDRFSAERTGGSVSTLTIQRTQQEDSAVYLCASSSIWGSAGYEQYFGPGTRLTVT.

This clonotype has at least ten counts. The chain recombines TRBV7-9 with TRBJ2-1; D unclear. Germline CDR1 and CDR2: SEHNR and FQNEAQ (reference sequence). There are 13 residues in the CDR3. Trimming took 2 bases from V and 4 from J, leaving 6 bases between them. DNA for the CDR3: TGTGCCAGCAGCTTATCCGGGTACAATGAGCAGTTCTTC. Its protein product is CASSLSGYNEQFF. The full variable domain, in which reference TRBV7-9 and TRBJ2-1 provide the parts outside the CDR3, is DTGVSQNPRHKITKRGQNVTFRCDPISEHNRLYWYRQTLGQGPEFLTYFQNEAQLEKSRLLSDRFSAERPKGSFSTLEIQRTEQGDSAMYLCASSLSGYNEQFFGPGTRLTVL.

V usage is TRBV13 and J usage is TRBJ2-3; TRBD2 is a possible D gene (5 bases). The germline V gene has CDR1 PRHDT and CDR2 FYEKMQ (reference sequence). The CDR3 has 16 amino acids. V shed 5 bases and J shed 2 bases, with 17 bases lying between them. CDR3 sequence: CASSPRGSRVTDTQYF. In DNA form, the CDR3 reads TGTGCCAGCAGCCCTCGGGGTAGCCGAGTCACAGATACGCAGTATTTT.

The chain recombines TRBV29-1 with TRBJ1-4; 10 positions agree with TRBD1. CDR3 size: 13 residues. Trimming at V came to 4 bases and at J to 8 bases, leaving 4 bases not matched to a gene. Looked up from germline, CDR1 is SQVTM and CDR2 is ANQGSEA. CDR3 sequence (DNA): TGCAGCGTTGGGACAGGGGGTCTGGAAAAACTGTTTTTT. Residues: CSVGTGGLEKLFF.

This clonotype was seen only a few times. The J gene is TRBJ2-1, the V gene TRBV9; no clear D gene. The CDR3 sequence is 16 residues long. Trimming shortened V by 6 bases and J by 3 bases, and 19 bases separated the two germline ends. CDR1 and CDR2 (germline): SGDLS, YYNGEE. This CDR3 is CASNVDAAQRYNEQFF. The CDR3 region has the DNA TGTGCCAGCAACGTCGACGCGGCCCAGCGCTACAATGAGCAGTTCTTC. Looking up the rest from reference TRBV9 and TRBJ2-1 gives the full variable domain: DSGVTQTPKHLITATGQRVTLRCSPRSGDLSVYWYQQSLDQGLQFLIQYYNGEERAKGNILERFSAQQFPDLHSELNLSSLELGDSALYFCASNVDAAQRYNEQFFGPGTRLTVL.

This clonotype has ten or more counts. The J gene is TRBJ2-1, the V gene TRBV12-3 or TRBV12-4; D is unclear. This CDR3 comprises 14 residues. Trimming left V 5 bases short and J 0 bases short, with 8 bases between. CDR3 protein: CASSRESSYNEQFF. In nucleotides, the CDR3 is TGTGCCAGCAGTCGAGAAAGCTCCTACAATGAGCAGTTCTTC.

This clonotype was observed many times. The J gene is TRBJ1-1, the V gene TRBV29-1, with D tentatively TRBD1 (6 bases). Per germline, CDR1 SQVTM and CDR2 ANQGSEA. V was pared by 6 bases and J by 4 bases, with 18 bases between. This CDR3 comprises 14 residues. This chain's CDR3 is CSVQPKTGTTEAFF. The CDR3 nucleotides are TGCAGCGTCCAGCCCAAAACAGGGACCACTGAAGCTTTCTTT.

This chain joins TRBV30 and TRBJ2-2; D call uncertain. The V end lost 4 bases, the J end lost 0 bases, and 9 bases lay between the germline ends. The germline V gene has CDR1 GTSNPN and CDR2 SVGIG (reference sequence). CDR3 length: 14 residues. Here the CDR3 reads CAWTGYANTGELFF. DNA for the CDR3: TGTGCCTGGACCGGTTATGCGAACACCGGGGAGCTGTTTTTT. Using reference TRBV30 and TRBJ2-2 for the parts outside the CDR3, the full variable domain is SQTIHQWPATLVQPVGSPLSLECTVEGTSNPNLYWYRQAAGRGLQLLFYSVGIGQISSEVPQNLSASRPQDRQFILSSKKLLLSDSGFYLCAWTGYANTGELFFGEGSRLTVL.

This clonotype was detected many times. The J gene is TRBJ2-1, the V gene TRBV15; D gene unclear. Trimming removed 0 bases from V and 0 bases from J, with 9 bases in between. Germline CDR1 LNHNV, CDR2 YYDKDF (reference sequence). This CDR3 is 16 amino acids long. The CDR3 DNA reads as TGTGCCACCAGCAGAGATGATCCAGCCTCCTACAATGAGCAGTTCTTC. Protein: CATSRDDPASYNEQFF.

The V gene is TRBV6-5, the J gene TRBJ1-2; the D is unclear. The V gene's germline CDR1 is MNHEY and CDR2 SVGAGI. Trimming removed 3 bases at V and 7 bases at J, with 9 bases between. The CDR3 is 12 residues long. The CDR3 nucleotides read TGTGCCAGCAGTTATGATTGGGGTGGCTACACCTTC. Protein sequence: CASSYDWGGYTF.

CDR3 residues: CASSVGAGASEQYF. The DNA for the CDR3 is TGTGCCAGCAGCGTAGGGGCGGGGGCGAGCGAGCAGTACTTC. V and J are TRBV9 and TRBJ2-7; tentative D call: TRBD2 (7 bases). CDR3 size: 14 residues. CDR1 and CDR2 (germline): SGDLS, YYNGEE. V dropped 0 bases and J dropped 6 bases, with 13 bases sitting between them. The variable domain in full, with the rest retrieved from reference TRBV9 and TRBJ2-7, is DSGVTQTPKHLITATGQRVTLRCSPRSGDLSVYWYQQSLDQGLQFLIQYYNGEERAKGNILERFSAQQFPDLHSELNLSSLELGDSALYFCASSVGAGASEQYFGPGTRLTVT.

The J gene is TRBJ2-5, the V gene TRBV29-1; D is unclear. CDR1 SQVTM and CDR2 ANQGSEA come from the germline V gene. The length of the CDR3 is 11 residues. Between the trimmed V and J ends, which lost 2 bases and 4 bases, there was a span of 5 bases. The CDR3 DNA is TGCAGCGTTGAACGACTAGAGACCCAGTACTTC. This translates into CSVERLETQYF.

This clonotype was seen many times. The chain recombines TRBV5-1 with TRBJ2-2; D is uncertain. Trimming took 1 base from V and 4 from J, leaving 11 bases between them. The CDR3 spans 15 residues. CDR1 is SGHRS and CDR2 is YFSETQ in the germline V gene. This CDR3 reads CASSLRDRTTGELFF. The CDR3 DNA reads TGCGCCAGCAGCTTGAGGGATCGGACCACCGGGGAGCTGTTTTTT.

This clonotype showed up just a few times. The chain employs TRBV7-8 and TRBJ2-1; no reliable D call. Germline V gene lookup returns CDR1 SGHVS and CDR2 FQNEAQ. V lost 4 bases and J 8 bases, leaving 18 bases between the germline ends. The CDR3 has 15 amino acids. CDR3 nucleotide sequence: TGTGCCAGCAGCTCGTTGGTTCGAGCAGGCGATGAGCAGTTCTTC. Its protein product is CASSSLVRAGDEQFF.

Many counts were recorded for this clonotype. This chain uses TRBV5-1 with TRBJ2-1; D ambiguous. The CDR3 covers 12 residues. From germline, CDR1 is SGHRS and CDR2 YFSETQ. V was pared by 4 bases and J by 7 bases, with 9 bases between. The CDR3 sequence is CASSIGANEQFF. CDR3 coding DNA: TGCGCCAGCAGCATTGGAGCGAATGAGCAGTTCTTC.

The count of this clonotype is one. This chain links TRBV2 with TRBJ2-3; 10 nucleotides align to TRBD2. The trim removed 7 bases at V and 5 bases at J, leaving 6 bases unmatched. The germline V gene encodes CDR1 SNHLY and CDR2 FYNNEI. The CDR3 is 14 amino acids. This chain's CDR3 is CASTSGGAVDTQYF. The CDR3 DNA follows: TGTGCCAGCACGAGCGGGGGGGCGGTAGATACGCAGTATTTT.

The chain employs TRBV27 and TRBJ2-7, with TRBD2 matching over 11 bases. The V gene's germline CDR1 is MNHEY and CDR2 SMNVEV (reference sequence). The J segment lost 0 bases and the V segment lost 1 base, leaving 2 bases of the junction unmatched. CDR3 length equals 16 residues. The CDR3 loop is CASSLFLAGGSYEQYF. CDR3 in DNA: TGTGCCAGCAGTTTATTCCTAGCGGGAGGCTCCTACGAGCAGTACTTC.

The rearrangement links TRBV7-9 to TRBJ2-7; D is possibly TRBD1 (6 bases). Trimming cost V 4 bases and J 7 bases, with 11 bases left between them. This CDR3 spans 12 amino acids. The germline V gene has CDR1 SEHNR and CDR2 FQNEAQ (reference sequence). This chain's CDR3 is CASSYRELEQYF. CDR3 nucleotide sequence: TGTGCCAGCAGCTACAGGGAGTTGGAGCAGTACTTC.

The rearrangement uses TRBV18 and TRBJ2-7; D may be TRBD1 (7 bases). Germline CDR1 and CDR2: KGHSH and LQKENI. The ends were cut back, 0 bases at V and 0 bases at J, with 15 bases in the middle. This CDR3 has 17 residues. The CDR3 loop is CASSPPGGGDPSYEQYF. The CDR3 DNA reads TGTGCCAGCTCACCACCCGGAGGGGGCGATCCCTCCTACGAGCAGTACTTC.

This chain links TRBV12-3 or TRBV12-4 with TRBJ2-3; possibly TRBD1 or TRBD2 for D (5 bases each). CDR3 size: 15 residues. V gave up 3 bases and J gave up 4 bases, with 14 bases separating them. The CDR3 region has the DNA TGTGCCAGCAGTTTGGGGCTAGCCCGGGCAGATACGCAGTATTTT. It codes for CASSLGLARADTQYF.

This rearrangement joins TRBV10-3 to TRBJ2-5, with 10 bases matching TRBD2. Germline V lookup: CDR1 ENHRY, CDR2 SYGVKD. V shed 0 bases and J 1 base; nucleotides not matched to a gene: 5. The CDR3 totals 17 residues. CDR3 bases: TGTGCCATCAGTGAGTCTCTGGCTAGCGGGAGCCAAGAGACCCAGTACTTC. Amino acid sequence: CAISESLASGSQETQYF.

This clonotype appeared once. V gene TRBV3-1 combines with J gene TRBJ2-1; 7 positions match TRBD1. CDR1 and CDR2 from the germline V gene are LGHDT and YNNKEL (reference sequence). The ends lost 3 bases at V and 5 bases at J; junction bases unmatched: 4. This CDR3 spans 14 amino acids. The CDR3 loop reads CASSHDRAHNEQFF. The CDR3, as DNA: TGTGCCAGCAGCCATGACAGGGCCCACAATGAGCAGTTCTTC.

This clonotype occurred many times. The gene calls are TRBV7-3 and TRBJ2-3; D remains ambiguous. V gave up 2 bases and J gave up 7 bases, with 13 bases separating them. The germline CDR1 and CDR2 sequences are SGHTA and FQGTGA. This CDR3 spans 14 amino acids. CDR3: CASSLPDARYTQYF. The CDR3 DNA reads as TGTGCCAGCAGCTTACCCGATGCTAGGTATACGCAGTATTTT.

This clonotype occurred many times. V gene TRBV28 combines with J gene TRBJ2-1; 9 bases match TRBD1. CDR3 size: 15 residues. Germline lookup yields CDR1 MDHEN and CDR2 SYDVKM. V was pared by 6 bases and J by 8 bases, with 11 bases of the junction left unmatched. The CDR3 nucleotides read TGTGCCAGCAGGGAACGGGACAGGGCGATTCATGAGCAGTTCTTC. Amino acids: CASRERDRAIHEQFF.

This clonotype was found a few times. The chain is built from TRBV5-6 and TRBJ1-5, with D perhaps matching TRBD1 (5 bases). CDR1 and CDR2 from the germline V gene are SGHDT and YYEEEE. This CDR3 region has 13 residues. Trimming shortened V by 3 bases and J by 7 bases, and 11 bases separated the two germline ends. The CDR3: CASSSIGVQPQHF. The CDR3 coding sequence is TGTGCCAGCAGCTCCATAGGGGTGCAGCCCCAGCATTTT.